Listed below are T cell receptor beta chains from one sample, sequenced in a study of T-cell memory formation after mild COVID-19. TCRdb recomputed calls from the 5' RACE reads with MiXCR, one row per CDR3 protein. The top ten hold around 20% of the sample, which has fewer than 350,000 distinct CDR3 sequences, approximately 15% seen once. The sequenced material came from PBMCs or a T cell subset sorted from them (not recorded which). Receptors were obtained from a man aged 18 to 29 who had mild COVID-19 (a few samples of this study predate the infection). Cell type and time point are not known. Both conserved end residues are part of each CDR3. A D gene is named only where the DNA matches it firmly. Only part of the rows carry a size: once, few, many, or a class if the clone is expanded.

cdr3_nt	cdr3_aa	clone_size	d_call	v_call	j_call
TGTGCCAGCAGCTTAGATCCCAGCTTTCGTGGCTACACCTTC	CASSLDPSFRGYTF	few	.	TRBV11-2	TRBJ1-2
TGTGCCAGCAGCTCGACTCGTCAGGGAGGTCAAGCTTTCTTT	CASSSTRQGGQAFF	few	.	TRBV7-9	TRBJ1-1
TGTGCCAGCACAAAGCCCATTGGGGGGCATGGCTACACCTTC	CASTKPIGGHGYTF	.	.	TRBV6-5	TRBJ1-2
TGCAGTGCGATGGGACTAGCGGGGGGCACAGATACGCAGTATTTT	CSAMGLAGGTDTQYF	few	TRBD2	TRBV20-1	TRBJ2-3
TGTGCCAGCAGCGAAATCGGACAGGAAATCTACGAGCAGTACTTC	CASSEIGQEIYEQYF	.	TRBD1	TRBV7-9	TRBJ2-7
TGCGCCAGCAGGCAACCGGGACAGGTCGGGGCCAACGTCCTGACTTTC	CASRQPGQVGANVLTF	.	TRBD1	TRBV4-1	TRBJ2-6
TGTGCCAGCAGTTGGGGCTACGAGCAGTACTTC	CASSWGYEQYF	many	.	TRBV6-2/TRBV6-3	TRBJ2-7
TGCGCCAGCAGCTTGGGAAGCGGCAGGGGCTACACCTTC	CASSLGSGRGYTF	few	.	TRBV5-1	TRBJ1-2
TGTGCCAGCAGCCCAGGCCTCTCCTACGAGCAGTACTTC	CASSPGLSYEQYF	.	.	TRBV11-2	TRBJ2-7
TGTGCCAGCAGCGCCGCCGGGACTAGGGGGCGGGAGCAGTTCTTC	CASSAAGTRGREQFF	few	.	TRBV7-2	TRBJ2-1
TGTGCCAGCAGTTCGGGACAGGGGCGCTACGAGCAGTACTTC	CASSSGQGRYEQYF	.	TRBD1	TRBV27	TRBJ2-7
TGCAGCGTTGATTGGTATGGCTACACCTTC	CSVDWYGYTF	few	.	TRBV29-1	TRBJ1-2
TGCAGTGCTGACTACGGCACAGATACGCAGTATTTT	CSADYGTDTQYF	few	.	TRBV20-1	TRBJ2-3
TGCGCCAGCAGCGGGGGTGACACAGATACGCAGTATTTT	CASSGGDTDTQYF	many	.	TRBV5-1	TRBJ2-3
TGTGCCAGCAGCTTAGTCGGACAGGGACAGCTCAATGAGCAGTTCTTC	CASSLVGQGQLNEQFF	.	TRBD1	TRBV11-2	TRBJ2-1
TGTGCCAGCAGTTCCCTCGGGAAGGCTTCTGAAGCTTTCTTT	CASSSLGKASEAFF	.	.	TRBV27	TRBJ1-1
TGTGCCAGTAGTATGGGCAGGCCCTACGAGCAGTACTTC	CASSMGRPYEQYF	.	.	TRBV19	TRBJ2-7
TGTGCCAGCAGTTACCTAGCGGGGACCCCTTACGAGCAGTACTTC	CASSYLAGTPYEQYF	few	TRBD2	TRBV6-5	TRBJ2-7
TGTGCCAGCAGTTACTCAGAGTCAGGAGGCTACACCTTC	CASSYSESGGYTF	few	.	TRBV6-5	TRBJ1-2
TGCAGTGCAGCCGGGGGCCGCAATCAGCCCCAGCATTTT	CSAAGGRNQPQHF	few	.	TRBV20-1	TRBJ1-5
TGTGCCAGCAGGGAGGGCTCGGGATCACCCCTCCACTTT	CASREGSGSPLHF	.	.	TRBV2	TRBJ1-6
TGTGCCAGCAGCGTGACCGGGACACCGAGCACAGATACGCAGTATTTT	CASSVTGTPSTDTQYF	few	.	TRBV9	TRBJ2-3
TGTGCCAGCAGCTCTATTCAGGGGGAAGCAGATACGCAGTATTTT	CASSSIQGEADTQYF	many	TRBD1	TRBV7-2	TRBJ2-3
TGTGCCAGCAGCCCCGGACTAGCGGGGGGGAACACCGGGGAGCTGTTTTTT	CASSPGLAGGNTGELFF	many	TRBD2	TRBV5-4	TRBJ2-2
TGTGCCAGCAAACGGCTGGAGAGCCAGCCCCAGCATTTT	CASKRLESQPQHF	.	.	TRBV6-1	TRBJ1-5
TGCAGCGTGCCTAACGGCAGGGGTCTTCCGAGCTCCTACAATGAGCAGTTCTTC	CSVPNGRGLPSSYNEQFF	many	.	TRBV29-1	TRBJ2-1
TGTGCCAGCAGCTTGTCTACCCCAAGGAGGGCTAACTATGGCTACACCTTC	CASSLSTPRRANYGYTF	few	.	TRBV5-5	TRBJ1-2
TGCAGTGCCTTCTCGGGCAGGGCAGGAGGTCAGCCCCAGCATTTT	CSAFSGRAGGQPQHF	few	.	TRBV20-1	TRBJ1-5
TGTGCCAGCAGTTATGGAAGCGGGGACACAGATACGCAGTATTTT	CASSYGSGDTDTQYF	few	TRBD2	TRBV6-5	TRBJ2-3
TGTGCCAGAAGCATATTCCGGCGAAATGAAAAACTGTTTTTT	CARSIFRRNEKLFF	.	.	TRBV5-3	TRBJ1-4
TGCGCCAGCAGCCAAGAACTAGCGAAATTCTATGGCTACACCTTC	CASSQELAKFYGYTF	many	.	TRBV4-1	TRBJ1-2
TGTGCCAGCAGTGGGGGACGATGGACTTTCTTT	CASSGGRWTFF	few	.	TRBV2	TRBJ1-1
TGTGCCACCAGCAGAGATGCGGGGGCCTATGGCTACACCTTC	CATSRDAGAYGYTF	.	.	TRBV15	TRBJ1-2
TGCAGCGTTGTTCGGGACAGGGGTATGGAGACCCAGTACTTC	CSVVRDRGMETQYF	.	TRBD1	TRBV29-1	TRBJ2-5
TGTGCCAGCGTAGACAGCCATCAAGAGACCCAGTACTTC	CASVDSHQETQYF	few	.	TRBV6-6	TRBJ2-5
TGCGCCAGCAGCTTGGTGGCAGAGGGCAATTCACCCCTCCACTTT	CASSLVAEGNSPLHF	.	.	TRBV5-1	TRBJ1-6
TGTGCCAGTAGTATAGGCTACAATGAGCAGTTCTTC	CASSIGYNEQFF	few	.	TRBV19	TRBJ2-1
TGCAGTGCTAGCCGTCAGGCCAACACTGAAGCTTTCTTT	CSASRQANTEAFF	.	.	TRBV20-1	TRBJ1-1
TGCGCCAGCAGCCGGGACGGCAACTCCTACGAGCAGTACTTC	CASSRDGNSYEQYF	.	.	TRBV5-1	TRBJ2-7
TGTGCCAGCAGCTTAGTCGGGACCCGGGGAACTGAAGCTTTCTTT	CASSLVGTRGTEAFF	.	.	TRBV7-9	TRBJ1-1
TGTGCCAGCAGGGACAGGGCCGACTATGGCTACACCTTC	CASRDRADYGYTF	.	TRBD1	TRBV6-1	TRBJ1-2
TGTGCCAGCAGTTTGTGGGGGGTTGCACAAGAGACCCAGTACTTC	CASSLWGVAQETQYF	.	.	TRBV27	TRBJ2-5
TGTGCCAGCAGTCCGCGGTCGAGCTCCTACGAGCAGTACTTC	CASSPRSSSYEQYF	.	.	TRBV6-5	TRBJ2-7
TGTGCCAGCAGCCCGCCAGGGTTCAATGAGCAGTTCTTC	CASSPPGFNEQFF	.	.	TRBV14	TRBJ2-1
TGCGCCAGCGCCGTGGAGGTCGACACCGGGGAGCTGTTTTTT	CASAVEVDTGELFF	.	.	TRBV5-1	TRBJ2-2
TGCGCCAGCAGCGCCGAACACATGGCGGCCTACGAGCAGTACTTC	CASSAEHMAAYEQYF	few	.	TRBV4-3	TRBJ2-7
TGTGCCAGCAGGGGCTTCGTCACGAACGAGCAGTACTTC	CASRGFVTNEQYF	few	.	TRBV12-3/TRBV12-4	TRBJ2-7
TGTGCTAGCAGCCCGGCGGGGCTGCCCACAGATACGCAGTATTTT	CASSPAGLPTDTQYF	many	.	TRBV7-7	TRBJ2-3
TGTGCCAGCAGCTTGTATTTGCGGCTAGATAATGAAAAACTGTTTTTT	CASSLYLRLDNEKLFF	.	.	TRBV5-5	TRBJ1-4
TGTGCCAGCAGCATCGATAGGGTGGCAGATACGCAGTATTTT	CASSIDRVADTQYF	.	.	TRBV7-2	TRBJ2-3
TGCAGTGCTAGAACGGGACAGGGGAACGAGCAGTACTTC	CSARTGQGNEQYF	few	TRBD1	TRBV20-1	TRBJ2-7
TGTGCCAGCAGCTTAGATCCAGCGGGGGGTATGTTCTTC	CASSLDPAGGMFF	.	TRBD2	TRBV11-2	TRBJ2-1
TGTGCCAGCAGTTTATCCTATAATTCACCCCTCCACTTT	CASSLSYNSPLHF	.	.	TRBV27	TRBJ1-6
TGCGCCAGCAGCCAAGATCTGACCTTTAAAAACATTCAGTACTTC	CASSQDLTFKNIQYF	few	.	TRBV4-1	TRBJ2-4